A selection of T cell receptor beta chains follows, all from one sample in a study of cytotoxic CD8 clonotypes in ibrutinib-treated CLL. This table comes from immunoSEQ multiplex PCR, and its TCRdb copy is limited to in-frame clones, with some not included. The sample contains about 200,000 clones, about three quarters of which appear only once. Here the sequenced sample was PBMCs, taken after 12 months of ibrutinib treatment. These receptors were taken from a human donor with chronic lymphocytic leukemia. Both conserved end residues are part of each CDR3. Each record gives: clone size, V gene, J gene, D gene, CDR3 DNA, CDR3 protein. A D gene is named only where the DNA matches it firmly. A row's size may be missing; if present it is once, few, many or a size class.

few	TRBV4-1	TRBJ1-4	-	TGCGCCAGCAGCCAAGTTCCGAAATTCCCGTTT	CASSQVPKFPF
-	TRBV6-5	TRBJ1-4	-	TGTGCCAGCAGCCCATTCGAAAGAGAAAAACTGTTTTTT	CASSPFEREKLFF
-	TRBV29-1	TRBJ1-1	-	TGCAGCGCGGAAAACACTGAAGCTTTCTTT	CSAENTEAFF
few	TRBV30	TRBJ1-1	-	TGTGGTGGGGGGAACCTTGAAGCTTTCTTT	CGGGNLEAFF
-	TRBV28	TRBJ2-7	-	TGTGCCAGCAGTCCGACAGCCTTTATGCCTTACGAGCAGTACTTC	CASSPTAFMPYEQYF
-	TRBV7-2	TRBJ2-3	-	TGTGCCAGCAGCTCGCGAGATAAACCGGGACAGTATTTT	CASSSRDKPGQYF
few	TRBV18	TRBJ1-2	-	TGTGCCAGCTCCTACGGACAGAACTATGGCTACACCTTC	CASSYGQNYGYTF
once	TRBV5-6	TRBJ2-7	TRBD2	TGTGCCAGCAGCAGGGGACTAGCCTACGAGCAGTACTTC	CASSRGLAYEQYF
-	TRBV6-5	TRBJ2-7	-	TGTGCCAGCAGACGGACGGATTTTAGCTCCTACGAGCAGTACTTC	CASRRTDFSSYEQYF
few	TRBV19	TRBJ2-1	TRBD1	TGTGCCAGTAGCAAGACAGGGTTCAATGAGCAGTTCTTC	CASSKTGFNEQFF
once	TRBV19	TRBJ1-1	-	TGTGCCAGTAGTATAGATCTCGTGATGAACACTGAAGCTTTCTTT	CASSIDLVMNTEAFF
once	TRBV6-6	TRBJ2-3	-	TGTGCCAGCAGTCAGTTGGGGGGCAATACGCAGTATTTT	CASSQLGGNTQYF
once	TRBV19	TRBJ2-1	-	TGTGCCAGTAGTGCCCGGACTCAGGTTGAGCAGTTCTTC	CASSARTQVEQFF
-	TRBV27	TRBJ1-1	-	TGTGCCAGCAGTTTACACCCCCGGCAGGGTAACACTGAAGCTTTCTTT	CASSLHPRQGNTEAFF
-	TRBV5-4	TRBJ1-1	-	TGTGCCAGCAGCTTTGGGGGGGGCTACACTGAAGCTTTCTTT	CASSFGGGYTEAFF
once	TRBV27	TRBJ1-6	-	TGTGCCAGCAGTTTAGACCTCTCCTATAATTCACCCCTCCACTTT	CASSLDLSYNSPLHF
-	TRBV18	TRBJ2-5	TRBD2	TGTGCCTCTGGATGGGGGGGTCGAGAGACCCAGTACTTC	CASGWGGRETQYF
few	TRBV13	TRBJ2-7	-	TGTGCCAGCAGCTCCCGGTTACGGTACGAGCAGTACTTC	CASSSRLRYEQYF
-	TRBV27	TRBJ2-7	TRBD2	TGTGCCAGCAGTTTATTTTCGACTAGCGGGTACAGCTCCTACGAGCAGTACTTC	CASSLFSTSGYSSYEQYF
-	TRBV7-8	TRBJ2-7	-	TGTGCCATCAGTCTCGGTTCCTACGAGCAGTACTTC	CAISLGSYEQYF
-	TRBV30	TRBJ1-2	-	TGTGCCGGGACCTCGGGCCACTATGGCTACACCTTC	CAGTSGHYGYTF
once	TRBV11-2	TRBJ1-1	-	TGTGCCAGCAGCTGGGGACGGATGAACACTGAAGCTTTCTTT	CASSWGRMNTEAFF
-	TRBV7-3	TRBJ2-1	-	TGTGCCAGCAGCTTTGGTGCGCCTTGGTCCTACAATGAGCAGTTCTTC	CASSFGAPWSYNEQFF
-	TRBV6-5	TRBJ2-1	TRBD1	TGTGCCAGCAGTTACCTCCAGACAGGGAATGAGCAGTTCTTC	CASSYLQTGNEQFF
-	TRBV5-5	TRBJ1-1	-	TGTGCCAGCAGCCCCGCGGGGTGGGGCACTGAAGCTTTCTTT	CASSPAGWGTEAFF
few	TRBV7-2	TRBJ1-5	TRBD1	TGTGCCAGCATGGGGGACAGGGGGCGTGGACAGCCCCAGCATTTT	CASMGDRGRGQPQHF
-	TRBV7-3	TRBJ2-1	-	TGTGCCAGCAGCTTAACGAGAGAAGGGGCCCATGAGCAGTTCTTC	CASSLTREGAHEQFF
-	TRBV29-1	TRBJ1-1	TRBD1	TGCAGCGTTCGAGGACAGGGAGGGGACACTGAAGCTTTCTTT	CSVRGQGGDTEAFF
-	TRBV7-2	TRBJ2-7	TRBD2	TGTGCCAGCAGTTTTGACGGGACTAGCGGGAGGCAGTACTTC	CASSFDGTSGRQYF
few	TRBV4-1	TRBJ1-1	-	TGCGCCAGCAGCCAAAGACTTCCCACTGAAGCTTTCTTT	CASSQRLPTEAFF
few	TRBV4-1	TRBJ2-1	TRBD2	TGCGCCAGCGCCGACAAGGGAACTAGCGGGTTCAATGAGCAGTTCTTC	CASADKGTSGFNEQFF
-	TRBV11-2	TRBJ1-1	-	TGTGCCAGCGACCACCGGGGAGCGGGGAACACTGAAGCTTTCTTT	CASDHRGAGNTEAFF
-	TRBV5-1	TRBJ1-2	-	TGCGCCAGCAGCTTCAAAGAGACAGGAACCAACTATGGCTACACCTTC	CASSFKETGTNYGYTF
-	TRBV28	TRBJ2-2	TRBD1	TGTGCCAGCAGTCGGACAGGGGGATACACCGGGGAGCTGTTTTTT	CASSRTGGYTGELFF
few	TRBV9	TRBJ1-1	-	TGTGCCAGCAGCGTAGCCCCGGCCTCTGAAGCTTTCTTT	CASSVAPASEAFF
-	TRBV7-2	TRBJ1-2	TRBD1	TGTGCCAGCAGCTTAGGGACAGGGGGTGGTACTAACTATGGCTACACCTTC	CASSLGTGGGTNYGYTF
-	TRBV4-1	TRBJ2-2	-	TGCGCCAGCAGCCATTCAGGCGACAGCCCGAACACCGGGGAGCTGTTTTTT	CASSHSGDSPNTGELFF
-	TRBV18	TRBJ1-5	TRBD1	TGTGCCAGCTCACCACCCCCCACCGGGACAGGGGGGTTTCAGCCCCAGCATTTT	CASSPPPTGTGGFQPQHF
few	TRBV28	TRBJ2-7	TRBD2	TGTGCCAGCAACATGGGCGGGAGGCAATACGAGCAGTACTTC	CASNMGGRQYEQYF
-	TRBV7-7	TRBJ2-2	-	TGTGCTAGCCAAAGGACCTCGAACACCGGGGAGCTGTTTTTT	CASQRTSNTGELFF
-	TRBV7-9	TRBJ2-3	-	TGTGCCAGCAGCCTCCGGGACCCTAGCACAGATACGCAGTATTTT	CASSLRDPSTDTQYF
-	TRBV5-1	TRBJ1-6	-	TGCGCCAGCAGCCCACGGTTGCTGGGGGGGGCGATTAATTCACCCCTCCACTTT	CASSPRLLGGAINSPLHF
-	TRBV10-3	TRBJ2-7	TRBD2	TGTGCCACCCAGACGGTAGCGGGGGCCTCCTACGAGCAGTACTTC	CATQTVAGASYEQYF
-	TRBV7-9	TRBJ2-7	-	TGTGCCAGCAGCTTTGGGCTAGCAGCGGTCTACGAGCAGTACTTC	CASSFGLAAVYEQYF
-	TRBV11-1	TRBJ2-1	-	TGTGCCAGCAGCTTACTGGCAGTGCCCTACAATGAGCAGTTCTTC	CASSLLAVPYNEQFF
-	TRBV6-5	TRBJ2-7	-	TGTGCCAGCAGTGGGACCGAAAGCTCCTACGAGCAGTACTTC	CASSGTESSYEQYF
-	TRBV11-2	TRBJ2-1	-	TGTGCCAGCAGCACCGGCCGGTGGGACAATGAGCAGTTCTTC	CASSTGRWDNEQFF
few	TRBV29-1	TRBJ2-1	-	TGCAGCGCACGGGCAGCCTACAATGAGCAGTTCTTC	CSARAAYNEQFF
-	TRBV6-4	TRBJ1-1	-	TGTGCCAGCAGTGAACTTAACACTGAAGCTTTCTTT	CASSELNTEAFF
-	TRBV27	TRBJ1-1	-	TGTGCCAGCAGTTTTGGGGATTGGACAATGAACACTGAAGCTTTCTTT	CASSFGDWTMNTEAFF
-	TRBV7-2	TRBJ1-1	-	TGTGCCAGCAGCAGATCAGGGTCGGGGACTGAAGCTTTCTTT	CASSRSGSGTEAFF
-	TRBV18	TRBJ2-7	TRBD1	TGTGCCAGCTCACGGGACAGAACCGCGGACGAGCAGTACTTC	CASSRDRTADEQYF